A single sample is the source of the 24 T cell receptor beta chains below, sequenced in a study of T cells after yellow fever vaccination. TCRdb analysed the 5' RACE reads with MiXCR anew, one entry per CDR3 protein. The data show 120,000 or so distinct CDR3 sequences, with roughly 15% seen just once and about 42% held by the top ten. Source: CD8+ T cells sorted from PBMCs, taken 5 days after the yellow fever booster vaccination. These receptors came from a man aged 18 to 29 who received the YFV17D yellow fever vaccine.

The chain employs TRBV27 and TRBJ2-7; D may be TRBD2 (5 bases). This CDR3 is 17 amino acids long. V was shortened by 10 bases and J by 4 bases, with 29 bases between the two germline ends. Germline V gene sequence: CDR1 MNHEY, CDR2 SMNVEV (reference sequence). CDR3 amino acids: CATALISRGAIKYEQYV. DNA of the CDR3: TGTGCCACCGCACTCATCTCACGGGGAGCTATCAAGTACGAGCAGTACGTC.

The chain joins TRBV29-1 to TRBJ2-2; tentative D call: TRBD2 (7 bases). V lost 0 bases, J lost 6 bases, and 14 bases lay in between. Germline assignment: CDR1 SQVTM and CDR2 ANQGSEA. The CDR3 totals 15 residues. The CDR3 DNA sequence: TGCAGCGTTGAAGATGGCAGGGGAGGGGCCGGGGAGCTGTTTTTT. Amino acid sequence: CSVEDGRGGAGELFF.

This clonotype was counted a few times. The chain uses TRBV11-2 and TRBJ2-3; D call uncertain. The CDR3 is 12 amino acids. Trimming removed 2 bases at V and 3 bases at J, with 3 bases between. CDR1 and CDR2 from the germline V gene are SGHAT and FQNNGV. Here the CDR3 DNA reads TGTGCCAGCAGCTTAAAGACAGATACGCAGTATTTT. Its protein is CASSLKTDTQYF.

This sequence joins TRBV7-6 and TRBJ2-5; no firm D call. This CDR3 spans 13 amino acids. CDR1 and CDR2 from the germline V gene are SGHVS and FNYEAQ. The V end was cut by 5 bases, the J end by 5 bases, with 12 bases between. The CDR3 loop reads CASSRTLTETQYF. CDR3 bases: TGTGCCAGCAGCCGGACCCTCACGGAGACCCAGTACTTC. The full variable domain, with the rest looked up from reference TRBV7-6 and TRBJ2-5, is GAGVSQSPRYKVTKRGQDVALRCDPISGHVSLYWYRQALGQGPEFLTYFNYEAQQDKSGLPNDRFSAERPEGSISTLTIQRTEQRDSAMYRCASSRTLTETQYFGPGTRLLVL.

The chain couples TRBV7-9 to TRBJ2-7; D not certain. CDR1 is SEHNR and CDR2 is FQNEAQ in the germline V gene (reference sequence). V was cut by 5 bases and J by 1 base, with 9 bases left in between. The CDR3 has 13 amino acids. This CDR3 reads CASSPRASYEQYF. For the CDR3, the DNA is TGTGCCAGCAGCCCCCGGGCGTCCTACGAGCAGTACTTC.

Only a few counts were recorded for this clonotype. This chain connects TRBV7-2 to TRBJ2-3; 7 bases map to TRBD2. The CDR3 is 16 residues long. The germline V gene encodes CDR1 SGHTA and CDR2 FQGNSA. Trimming took 1 base from V and 3 from J; bases not matched to a gene: 7. In DNA form, the CDR3 reads TGTGCCAGCAGCTTAGTGTTCAGGGAGGGGACAGATACGCAGTATTTT. Its translation is CASSLVFREGTDTQYF.

This clonotype has just a few counts. The rearrangement uses TRBV7-2 and TRBJ2-1; 7 bases line up with TRBD1. Germline V gene lookup returns CDR1 SGHTA and CDR2 FQGNSA. V shed 5 bases and J 15 bases; nucleotides not matched to a gene: 10. The CDR3 contains 12 residues. The CDR3 is CASSMGTVFAFF. The CDR3 DNA sequence: TGTGCCAGCAGCATGGGGACAGTATTTGCGTTCTTC.

This clonotype was recorded at least ten times. The chain has TRBV4-3 and TRBJ2-6, with a possible D match to TRBD1 (6 bases). This CDR3 region has 17 residues. V lost 0 bases and J lost 2, with 11 bases in between. CDR1 LGHNA and CDR2 YSLEER come from the germline V gene. For the CDR3, the DNA is TGCGCCAGCAGCCAAGAAACCCAGGGGACTGGGGCCAACGTCCTGACTTTC. As protein: CASSQETQGTGANVLTF.

In its sample, this clonotype was seen a few times. One end of the junction does not line up with germline, which may come from a read error. This sequence joins TRBV7-6 and TRBJ2-5, with 10 bases identical to TRBD2. The CDR3 contains 17 residues. Looked up from germline, CDR1 is SGHVS and CDR2 is FNYEAQ. This CDR3 is CASSFPATSGAQKTQYF. The CDR3 region has the DNA TGTGCCAGCAGCTTCCCCGCCACTAGCGGGGCCCAAAAGACCCAGTACTTC.

The table lists this clonotype with many counts. The rearrangement uses TRBV29-1 and TRBJ2-3; 8 nucleotides align to TRBD2. The CDR3 is 16 amino acids. Germline CDR1 SQVTM, CDR2 ANQGSEA. V shed 4 bases and J 1 base; nucleotides not matched to a gene: 10. The CDR3 sequence is CSVVRLAGIRTDTQYF. CDR3 in DNA: TGCAGCGTTGTTCGTTTAGCGGGGATTCGCACAGATACGCAGTATTTT.

The sample holds a few counts of this clonotype. The chain has TRBV27 and TRBJ2-2; D remains unclear. CDR1 is MNHEY and CDR2 is SMNVEV in the germline V gene (reference sequence). Trimming pared 5 bases from V and 4 bases from J, leaving 11 bases between. The CDR3 loop spans 14 amino acids. CDR3 bases: TGTGCCAGCAGTCGGGCAGTTATCACCGGGGAGCTGTTTTTT. Protein product: CASSRAVITGELFF.

This clonotype was counted at least ten times. The chain joins TRBV10-3 to TRBJ2-3, with a tentative D call TRBD1 (6 bases). CDR3 size: 14 residues. Germline V CDR1 and CDR2: ENHRY, SYGVKD. V lost 5 bases and J lost 3, with 12 bases in between. CDR3 amino acids: CAISSGELTDTQYF. CDR3 nucleotide sequence: TGTGCCATCAGTTCAGGGGAATTGACAGATACGCAGTATTTT.

This clonotype was seen repeatedly, ten times or more. The rearrangement uses TRBV6-6 and TRBJ2-5, with 9 bases matching TRBD2. The CDR3 sequence is 18 residues long. Germline CDR1 and CDR2: MNHNY and SVGAGI (reference sequence). V was pared by 1 base and J by 2 bases, with 11 bases of the junction left unmatched. The CDR3 region is CASSYFRPAGGPQETQYF. CDR3 sequence (DNA): TGTGCCAGCAGTTACTTCCGGCCAGCGGGGGGCCCTCAAGAGACCCAGTACTTC.

The rearrangement joins TRBV5-6 to TRBJ2-7; D possibly matches TRBD1 or TRBD2 (5 bases each). Trimming pared 4 bases from V and 5 bases from J, leaving 13 bases between. This CDR3 is 13 amino acids long. Germline values: CDR1 SGHDT, CDR2 YYEEEE. The chain's CDR3 is CASSVPGPHEQYF. DNA of the CDR3: TGTGCCAGCAGCGTGCCGGGACCCCACGAGCAGTACTTC. The full variable domain, in which reference TRBV5-6 and TRBJ2-7 provide the parts outside the CDR3, is DAGVTQSPTHLIKTRGQQVTLRCSPKSGHDTVSWYQQALGQGPQFIFQYYEEEERQRGNFPDRFSGHQFPNYSSELNVNALLLGDSALYLCASSVPGPHEQYFGPGTRLTVT.

There are a few counts of this clonotype. V usage is TRBV29-1 and J usage is TRBJ2-2; D ambiguous. CDR1 is SQVTM and CDR2 is ANQGSEA in the germline V gene. The V and J ends lost 5 bases and 5 bases respectively, with 9 bases between them. CDR3 length: 12 residues. CDR3 loop: CSVKGETGELFF. The CDR3 nucleotides read TGCAGCGTTAAGGGCGAAACCGGGGAGCTGTTTTTT.

The CDR3 reads CASTPRGREAFF. The DNA of the CDR3 is TGTGCCAGCACCCCGAGGGGGAGGGAAGCTTTCTTT. The chain carries TRBV5-4 and TRBJ1-1, with D perhaps TRBD1 (6 bases). CDR1 is SGHNT and CDR2 is YYREEE in the germline V gene (reference sequence). CDR3 length equals 12 residues. V lost 6 bases to trimming and J lost 8 bases, with 14 bases between them.

The chain employs TRBV18 and TRBJ2-7; D may be TRBD1 or TRBD2 (5 bases each). CDR1 and CDR2 from the germline V gene are KGHSH and LQKENI. V dropped 4 bases and J dropped 4 bases, with 23 bases sitting between them. The CDR3 sequence is 17 residues long. The CDR3 DNA follows: TGTGCCAGCTCACTCTTCTGGGGACCGACGTCCGAGTACGAGCAGTACGTC. Its protein is CASSLFWGPTSEYEQYV.

The V gene is TRBV7-6, the J gene TRBJ2-3; 7 positions match TRBD1. The CDR3 runs to 14 residues. V lost 2 bases, J lost 1 base, and 0 bases stayed unmatched. Germline V CDR1 and CDR2: SGHVS, FNYEAQ. DNA for the CDR3: TGTGCCAGCAGCTTAACAGGGGGCACAGATACGCAGTATTTT. Protein sequence: CASSLTGGTDTQYF.

This clonotype was found a few times. V gene TRBV6-2 or TRBV6-3 combines with J gene TRBJ1-2; no clear D. The ends were cut back, 0 bases at V and 13 bases at J, with 9 bases in the middle. The CDR3 has 11 residues. Looked up from germline, CDR1 is MNHEY and CDR2 is SVGEGT. The CDR3 reads CASSYSRAATF. The CDR3 region has the DNA TGTGCCAGCAGTTACTCCCGAGCGGCCACCTTC.

V gene TRBV2 combines with J gene TRBJ1-3; D not certain. CDR1 and CDR2 from the germline V gene are SNHLY and FYNNEI. V lost 4 bases and J lost 2, with 21 bases in between. This CDR3 has 18 amino acids. The CDR3 sequence is CASSARGRLTLTGNTIYF. The DNA for the CDR3 is TGTGCCAGCAGTGCGCGCGGGCGGCTCACACTCACTGGAAACACCATATATTTT.

This rearrangement joins TRBV7-9 to TRBJ1-1; a weak D match, TRBD1 (5 bases). The V gene lost 2 bases and the J gene lost 3 bases, with 13 bases spanning the gap. The germline CDR1 and CDR2 sequences are SEHNR and FQNEAQ (reference sequence). The CDR3 consists of 15 residues. The CDR3: CASSLTAREHTEAFF. CDR3 sequence (DNA): TGTGCCAGCAGCTTAACTGCCAGGGAACACACTGAAGCTTTCTTT. The variable domain in full, with the rest retrieved from reference TRBV7-9 and TRBJ1-1, is DTGVSQNPRHKITKRGQNVTFRCDPISEHNRLYWYRQTLGQGPEFLTYFQNEAQLEKSRLLSDRFSAERPKGSFSTLEIQRTEQGDSAMYLCASSLTAREHTEAFFGQGTRLTVV.

This clonotype showed up just a few times. The V call is TRBV20-1, the J call TRBJ2-1; 11 nucleotides line up with TRBD2. Germline assignment: CDR1 DFQATT and CDR2 SNEGSKA (reference sequence). Trimming took 4 bases from V and 8 from J; bases not matched to a gene: 7. The CDR3 has 14 residues. In DNA form, the CDR3 reads TGCAGTGCTACCAGACTAGCGGGGTTCGATGAGCAGTTCTTC. As protein: CSATRLAGFDEQFF.

The chain couples TRBV5-1 to TRBJ1-1; D not resolved. The CDR3 has 13 amino acids. The germline V and J ends were trimmed by 3 bases and 0 bases, with 6 bases remaining between them. Germline CDR1 is SGHRS and CDR2 is YFSETQ. The CDR3 DNA reads TGCGCCAGCAGCTCGCAGGTGAACACTGAAGCTTTCTTT. This sequence encodes CASSSQVNTEAFF.

This clonotype was counted between two and nine times. The V call is TRBV5-1, the J call TRBJ2-2, with D unclear. The CDR3 is 14 amino acids. V was shortened by 0 bases and J by 4 bases, with 7 bases between the two germline ends. Germline CDR1 is SGHRS and CDR2 is YFSETQ. The CDR3 bases are TGCGCCAGCAGCTTGGACGGTCCCACCGGGGAGCTGTTTTTT. It yields the protein CASSLDGPTGELFF.